This TCR beta chain comes out of a study of Ad26.COV2.S vaccination and SARS-CoV-2 variants. Whole-study results and caveats: Assessments of TCR breadth and depth may have underestimated the total T cell responses.

This clone occurred a few times. Its specificity is unknown. Treatment in this sample: some 20 received Ad26.COV2.S at low or high dose, single or two shots; 5 received placebo; per-sample allocation not given. Sampling took place 63 days after the first vaccine or placebo injection. J was trimmed by 3 bases and V by 4 bases; bases with no gene match: 6. The CDR3 consists of 15 residues. CDR1 and CDR2 from the germline V gene are MGHRA and YSYEKL. TCRdb's table, derived via immunoSEQ multiplex PCR, lists solely in-frame clones and lacks some. Seen here are fewer than 500,000 clones, roughly 87% observed once, and the top ten hold around 4.2%.

V and J are TRBV4-1 and TRBJ2-1; TRBD2 agrees at 7 bases. This TCR was sampled from a person between 18 and 60 years old who received the Ad26.COV2.S COVID-19 vaccine or a placebo. Sequenced here: peripheral blood, sampled in a trial of Ad26.COV2.S vaccine versus placebo. The CDR3 spells CASSLRENGYNEQFF. In nucleotides, the CDR3 is TGCGCCAGCAGCCTGCGGGAGAACGGCTACAATGAGCAGTTCTTC.